One T cell receptor beta chain is described in this entry. This CDR3 has 18 amino acids. CDR1 and CDR2 from the germline V gene are LGHDT and YNNKEL (reference sequence). Unmatched junction bases numbered 11, after V lost 0 bases and J lost 2 bases. These data are taken from a study of blood T cell repertoires in COVID-19. At the level of the study: Spain, Italy and the United States supplied samples that represented acute and convalescent COVID-19. T cells, B-cell-depleted T cells, or PBMCs provided the cDNA or gDNA that served as material.

In the study's own analysis: Nucleated cell number was recorded as an estimate derived from reference gene primer amplification. The assay was immunoSEQ multiplex PCR, and TCRdb's table has in-frame clones only and misses some. V and J calls and clone size are as listed in that table; D and trimming were resolved from the DNA. This sample has 200,000 to 300,000 clones; roughly 86% occur once, and the top ten carry 5.5% to 7.5%. The chain links TRBV3-1 (or the pseudogene TRBV3-2) to TRBJ2-3, with 7 nucleotides matching TRBD2. The sequencing input was peripheral blood. This receptor was obtained from a woman aged 70-85 years with active or convalescent COVID-19. The CDR3 DNA reads TGTGCCAGCAGCCAAGACTTGGTGACTAGCTTAGCCACAGATACGCAGTATTTT. Protein: CASSQDLVTSLATDTQYF.